Listed below are T cell receptor beta chains from one sample, sequenced in a study of low-dose radiotherapy and immunotherapy resistance in tumors. TCRdb re-called the reads with MiXCR, one entry per CDR3 protein. The data hold 65,000 to 90,000 distinct CDR3 sequences, with approximately 17% observed a single time. The sample consisted of PBMCs, taken before treatment. These receptor sequences come from a male donor with prostate cancer. Both conserved end residues are part of each CDR3. D genes are given only for firm matches. Only part of the rows carry a size: once, few, many, or a class if the clone is expanded.

V gene,D gene,clone size,J gene,CDR3 protein,CDR3 DNA
TRBV9,-,-,TRBJ2-3,CASSSGLLTDTQYF,TGTGCCAGCAGCTCCGGACTCCTCACAGATACGCAGTATTTT
TRBV5-1,-,many,TRBJ1-1,CASSLDQQNTEAFF,TGCGCCAGCAGCTTGGATCAGCAGAACACTGAAGCTTTCTTT
TRBV29-1,TRBD2,many,TRBJ2-2,CSVESSSGGNGELFF,TGCAGCGTTGAATCGTCTAGCGGGGGCAACGGGGAGCTGTTTTTT
TRBV6-1,-,many,TRBJ2-3,CASTSGGTQYF,TGTGCCAGCACCTCTGGGGGTACGCAGTATTTT
TRBV28,-,many,TRBJ1-1,CASSRMGTTNKKGFF,TGTGCCAGCAGCCGAATGGGTACGACCAACAAAAAGGGTTTCTTT
TRBV7-9,-,many,TRBJ1-3,CASSPTYTENTIYF,TGTGCCAGCAGCCCGACGTACACGGAAAACACCATATATTTT
TRBV18,-,many,TRBJ2-2,CASSPASRRGNTGELFF,TGTGCCAGCTCACCCGCCTCGAGGCGGGGGAACACCGGGGAGCTGTTTTTT
TRBV4-1,-,-,TRBJ2-2,CASSQDQAVANTGELFF,TGCGCCAGCAGCCAAGATCAGGCAGTCGCGAACACCGGGGAGCTGTTTTTT
TRBV5-8,TRBD2,many,TRBJ2-1,CASSRTGTSNEQFF,TGTGCCAGCAGCCGGACCGGGACTAGTAATGAGCAGTTCTTC
TRBV5-1,-,many,TRBJ1-6,CASSNDRPSYNSPLHF,TGCGCCAGCAGCAACGACAGGCCCTCCTATAATTCACCCCTCCACTTT
TRBV28,TRBD1,few,TRBJ1-4,CASSSQGQGHEKLFF,TGTGCCAGCTCTAGCCAGGGACAGGGTCACGAAAAACTGTTTTTT
TRBV27,-,many,TRBJ1-2,CASSLSFSYGYTF,TGTGCCAGCAGTTTATCTTTCAGCTATGGCTACACCTTC
TRBV28,TRBD1,medium-sized,TRBJ1-1,CASSPPAGQDKAFF,TGTGCCAGCAGTCCTCCCGCTGGACAGGATAAAGCTTTCTTT
TRBV6-2/TRBV6-3,-,many,TRBJ2-4,CASSYHLGQSELAKNIQYF,TGTGCCAGCAGTTACCACCTCGGACAGAGCGAACTAGCCAAAAACATTCAGTACTTC
TRBV19,-,-,TRBJ1-2,CASSTRDNYGYTF,TGTGCCAGTAGTACACGGGACAACTATGGCTACACCTTC
TRBV9,-,many,TRBJ2-7,CASSVVGTATYEQYF,TGTGCCAGCAGCGTAGTGGGGACCGCGACCTACGAGCAGTACTTC
TRBV3-1,-,many,TRBJ2-3,CASSQDPGASTDTQYF,TGTGCCAGCAGCCAAGATCCCGGGGCTAGCACAGATACGCAGTATTTT
TRBV9,-,many,TRBJ1-1,CASSVEYSMNTEAFF,TGTGCCAGCAGCGTAGAGTATTCCATGAACACTGAAGCTTTCTTT
TRBV3-1,TRBD1,many,TRBJ2-7,CASSGGTGASEQYF,TGTGCCAGCAGCGGCGGGACAGGGGCATCCGAGCAGTACTTC
TRBV4-1,TRBD1,-,TRBJ1-2,CASSQRTGTARPRYGYTF,TGCGCCAGCAGCCAAAGAACCGGGACAGCGCGACCTCGCTATGGCTACACCTTC
TRBV6-2/TRBV6-3,-,few,TRBJ2-3,CASSPWTAYGADTQYF,TGTGCCAGCAGTCCTTGGACAGCTTACGGCGCAGATACGCAGTATTTT
TRBV20-1,-,many,TRBJ2-7,CSASQAYEQYF,TGCAGTGCTAGTCAGGCCTACGAGCAGTACTTC
TRBV15,-,many,TRBJ2-5,CATSRDGRQGGTQYF,TGTGCCACCAGCAGAGATGGACGGCAGGGTGGGACCCAGTACTTC